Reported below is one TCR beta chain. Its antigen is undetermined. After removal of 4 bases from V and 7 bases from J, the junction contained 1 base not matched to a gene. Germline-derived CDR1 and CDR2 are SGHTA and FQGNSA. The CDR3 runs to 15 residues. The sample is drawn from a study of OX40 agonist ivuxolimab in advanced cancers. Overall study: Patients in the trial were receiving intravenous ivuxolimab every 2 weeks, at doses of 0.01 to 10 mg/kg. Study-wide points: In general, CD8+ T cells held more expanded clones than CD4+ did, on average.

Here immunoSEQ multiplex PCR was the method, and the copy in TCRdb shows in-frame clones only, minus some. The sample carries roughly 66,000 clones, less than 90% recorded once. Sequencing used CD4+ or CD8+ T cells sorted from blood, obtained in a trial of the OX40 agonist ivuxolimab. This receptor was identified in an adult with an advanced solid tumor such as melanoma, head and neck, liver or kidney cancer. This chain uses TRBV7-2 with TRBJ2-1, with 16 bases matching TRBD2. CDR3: CASSSGLAGGNEQFF. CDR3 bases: TGTGCCAGCAGCTCGGGACTAGCGGGAGGGAATGAGCAGTTCTTC.